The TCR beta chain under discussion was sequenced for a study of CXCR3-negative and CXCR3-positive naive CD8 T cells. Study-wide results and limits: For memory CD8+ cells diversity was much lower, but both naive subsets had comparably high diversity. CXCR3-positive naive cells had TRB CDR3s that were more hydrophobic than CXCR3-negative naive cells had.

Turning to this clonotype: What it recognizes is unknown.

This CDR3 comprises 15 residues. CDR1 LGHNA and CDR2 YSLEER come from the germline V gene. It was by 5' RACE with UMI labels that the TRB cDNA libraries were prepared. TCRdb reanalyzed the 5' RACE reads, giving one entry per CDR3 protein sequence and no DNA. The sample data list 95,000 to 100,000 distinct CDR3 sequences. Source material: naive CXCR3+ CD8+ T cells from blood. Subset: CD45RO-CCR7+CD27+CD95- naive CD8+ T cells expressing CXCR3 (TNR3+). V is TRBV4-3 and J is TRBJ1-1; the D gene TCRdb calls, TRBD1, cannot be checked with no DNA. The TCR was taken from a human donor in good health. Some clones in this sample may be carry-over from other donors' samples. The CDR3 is CASSQAGGGNTEAFF.